The clone carrying this T cell receptor beta chain was detected a few times. Its antigen is unknown. Germline V gene lookup returns CDR1 LGHNT and CDR2 FRNRAP. The CDR3 sequence is 13 residues long. With V trimmed by 9 bases and J by 0 bases, 3 bases remained unmatched. The data were taken from a study of response to subunit inactivated influenza vaccine. Overall study findings and caveats: After each seasonal influenza vaccination, few new T cells are recruited, the authors suggested.

TCRdb re-analysed the RT-PCR reads in MiXCR, keeping a single row per CDR3 protein. The sample lists around 570,000 distinct CDR3 sequences; about 8% were seen once. The source is a man aged 50-75 years who received an inactivated influenza vaccine. The sequencing used PBMCs from blood, collected roughly 24 months after vaccination. This sequence joins TRBV12-5 and TRBJ2-5; 8 nucleotides align to TRBD2. The DNA of the CDR3 is TGTGCTAGCACGGGGGGGTACCAAGAGACCCAGTACTTC. As protein: CASTGGYQETQYF.